This T cell receptor (beta chain) derives from a study of T cell responses to AZD1222 COVID-19 vaccine. A word on this clone: The sample has other DNA sequences that encode this CDR3 too.

The CDR3 sequence is 13 residues long. Trimming took off 1 base at V and 7 bases at J, with 8 bases between the two ends. The germline gives CDR1 LGHDT, CDR2 YNNKEL (reference sequence). Data came from immunoSEQ multiplex PCR; TCRdb stores just in-frame clones and leaves some out. Altogether 100,000 to 150,000 clones are present, approximately 91% being singletons, with the ten largest covering roughly 6.5%. The sequence was collected from an adult in good health. Sequencing was performed on peripheral blood, taken on day 0 of AZD1222 vaccination. The genes are TRBV3-1 (or the pseudogene TRBV3-2) and TRBJ1-5; no clear D gene. CDR3 amino acids: CASSQGLGQPQHF. DNA for the CDR3: TGTGCCAGCAGCCAAGGATTGGGACAGCCCCAGCATTTT.